Given below is one TCR beta chain in context. Per the germline V gene, CDR1 is SGDLS and CDR2 is YYNGEE. V lost 3 bases and J lost 12, with 15 bases in between. The CDR3 contains 13 residues. This record comes from a study of T-cell reconstitution after alpha-beta-depleted transplantation in children. Preparation of the TCRbeta library involved a method that used unique molecular identifiers. TCRdb processed the PCR reads anew with MiXCR; each CDR3 protein has one entry. The table lists a few hundred thousand distinct CDR3 sequences, about 17% of them singletons, with 3% to 3.5% in the top ten. The genes are TRBV9 and TRBJ1-4, with D tentatively TRBD1 (5 bases). Sequenced here: PBMCs from the stem cell graft donor, sampled from the stem cell graft. This receptor was taken from a human donor who donated a stem cell graft to a child with acute lymphoblastic leukemia. CDR3 DNA sequence: TGTGCCAGCAGCGAAGGGACCGGGACGGAACTGTTTTTT. Residues: CASSEGTGTELFF. The full variable domain, in which reference TRBV9 and TRBJ1-4 provide the parts outside the CDR3, is DSGVTQTPKHLITATGQRVTLRCSPRSGDLSVYWYQQSLDQGLQFLIQYYNGEERAKGNILERFSAQQFPDLHSELNLSSLELGDSALYFCASSEGTGTELFFGSGTQLSVL.